This T cell receptor beta chain comes out of a study of blood T cell repertoires in COVID-19. On the study more broadly: The study drew acute and convalescent COVID-19 samples from the United States, Italy and Spain. Sources were T cells, B-cell-depleted T cells, or PBMCs; the material itself was cDNA or gDNA.

From germline, CDR1 is MNHEY and CDR2 SVGAGI. The CDR3 consists of 14 residues. The ends were cut back, 8 bases at V and 8 bases at J, with 19 bases in the middle. The method was immunoSEQ multiplex PCR; TCRdb's version includes in-frame clones alone and lacks a portion of them. Counted here are roughly 300,000 clones, less than 90% occurring once; the ten biggest clones make up about an eighth. The chain couples TRBV6-5 to TRBJ2-1; the D gene is possibly TRBD2 (5 bases). Input material: peripheral blood. This TCR was recovered from a human donor in a cohort sampled during active COVID-19. The CDR3 loop reads CASCGGSLKYEQFF. The CDR3 region has the DNA TGTGCCAGCTGCGGTGGGAGTCTCAAGTATGAGCAGTTCTTC.